This note documents a single T cell receptor beta chain sequence. Its antigen is not known. This CDR3 contains 14 residues. Germline V gene data show CDR1 as ENHRY and CDR2 as SYGVKD. Trimming pared 7 bases from V and 4 bases from J, leaving 11 bases between. The sample comes from a study of cytomegalovirus exposure and HLA in healthy donors. The study's findings and limits: TCR beta chains numbering approximately 150 were designated cytomegalovirus-associated. Over 15,000 TCR beta sequences were associated with HLA alleles at 0.05 false discovery rate in a later analysis. Later on, a genetic analysis was performed. It linked a missense variant in DCLRE1C with V- and J-gene trimming of TCR beta.

Both 60 Vbeta primers and 13 Jbeta primers went into the PCR. Method: immunoSEQ multiplex PCR; TCRdb's copy keeps in-frame clones and lacks some. Of under 150,000 clones listed, over 75% are singletons. Donors sampled were nominally healthy, though unrecorded immune exposures were likely. V and J are TRBV10-3 and TRBJ2-6; D may be TRBD1 (6 bases). Sequenced material: PBMCs. The TCR sequence derives from a middle-aged man in good health and CMV-seronegative. Here the CDR3 reads CAITTGLGANVLTF. DNA of the CDR3: TGTGCCATCACAACAGGGCTCGGGGCCAACGTCCTGACTTTC.